Below, 11 T cell receptor beta chains from the same sample are listed, as sequenced in a study of blood T cell repertoires in COVID-19. Here immunoSEQ multiplex PCR was the method, and the copy in TCRdb shows in-frame clones only, minus some. This sample has about 240,000 clones, with 83% found just once. The material sequenced was PBMCs or T cells enriched from blood (not recorded which). The receptors come from a woman in her 40s who had been exposed to COVID-19.

The DNA for the CDR3 is TGTGCCAGCAGTTTTGGGGGGAATCAGCCCCAGCATTTT. This codes for CASSFGGNQPQHF. The chain employs TRBV28 and TRBJ1-5; TRBD1 might be the D (5 bases). The length of the CDR3 is 13 residues. The germline gives CDR1 MDHEN, CDR2 SYDVKM. Trimming pared 3 bases from V and 4 bases from J, leaving 7 bases between.

V and J are TRBV28 and TRBJ2-7; the match to TRBD2 covers 8 bases. Unmatched junction bases numbered 9, after V lost 7 bases and J lost 4 bases. The germline V gene has CDR1 MDHEN and CDR2 SYDVKM. This CDR3 region has 14 residues. Here the CDR3 DNA reads TGTGCCAGCACAAAAGTCCGGGGGGGGTACGAGCAGTACTTC. It yields the protein CASTKVRGGYEQYF.

This clone has only a few counts. The chain combines TRBV2 with TRBJ1-5, with 7 bases aligning to TRBD1. The V gene end was trimmed by 6 bases and the J gene end by 2 bases; junction bases not matched to a gene: 13. The length of the CDR3 is 17 residues. The germline V gene has CDR1 SNHLY and CDR2 FYNNEI. This CDR3 is CASSHVVGGYGNQPQHF. Here the CDR3 DNA reads TGTGCCAGCAGCCACGTTGTAGGGGGCTACGGCAATCAGCCCCAGCATTTT.

The chain carries TRBV28 and TRBJ1-5; 7 positions agree with TRBD1. V gave up 8 bases and J gave up 0 bases; unmatched junction bases: 7. The V gene's germline CDR1 is MDHEN and CDR2 SYDVKM. CDR3 length: 15 amino acids. CDR3 DNA sequence: TGTGCCAGCGGACAGGTGATTTATAGCAATCAGCCCCAGCATTTT. This sequence encodes CASGQVIYSNQPQHF.

This chain joins TRBV7-2 and TRBJ2-1; TRBD2 matches at 12 bases. Germline trimming cut 2 bases from V and 5 bases from J; bases unmatched to any gene: 7. The CDR3 is made up of 17 amino acids. In germline, CDR1 is SGHTA, CDR2 FQGNSA. The CDR3 spells CASSLSRTSGAHNEQFF. The CDR3, as DNA: TGTGCCAGCAGCTTATCTCGGACTAGCGGGGCCCACAATGAGCAGTTCTTC. Variable domain in full (rest from reference TRBV7-2 and TRBJ2-1): GAGVSQSPSNKVTEKGKDVELRCDPISGHTALYWYRQSLGQGLEFLIYFQGNSAPDKSGLPSDRFSAERTGGSVSTLTIQRTQQEDSAVYLCASSLSRTSGAHNEQFFGPGTRLTVL.

The chain recombines TRBV19 with TRBJ1-5; 9 bases are a match to TRBD1. The CDR3 spans 15 residues. The germline CDR1 and CDR2 sequences are LNHDA and SQIVND (reference sequence). After removal of 3 bases from V and 3 bases from J, the junction contained 3 bases not matched to a gene. Here the CDR3 DNA reads TGTGCCAGTAGTATTAGGGACAGGGTCAATCAGCCCCAGCATTTT. It is translated as CASSIRDRVNQPQHF.

The chain uses TRBV28 and TRBJ1-4, with D uncertain. This CDR3 is 12 amino acids long. Trimming removed 7 bases at V and 9 bases at J, with 12 bases between. Germline-derived CDR1 and CDR2 are MDHEN and SYDVKM. The CDR3 sequence is CASTSGSQKLFF. For the CDR3, the DNA is TGTGCCAGCACCTCCGGGTCTCAAAAACTGTTTTTT. Combining the CDR3 with reference TRBV28 and TRBJ1-4 gives the whole variable domain DVKVTQSSRYLVKRTGEKVFLECVQDMDHENMFWYRQDPGLGLRLIYFSYDVKMKEKGDIPEGYSVSREKKERFSLILESASTNQTSMYLCASTSGSQKLFFGSGTQLSVL.

V usage is TRBV30 and J usage is TRBJ2-5; 10 nucleotides agree with TRBD1. CDR1 and CDR2 (germline): GTSNPN, SVGIG (reference sequence). The junction had 5 bases not matched to a gene; V was cut back by 5 bases and J by 5 bases. The CDR3 contains 13 residues. The CDR3 DNA follows: TGTGCCTGGGACAGGGGGCTGAGTGAGACCCAGTACTTC. Translation gives CAWDRGLSETQYF.

A single count supports this clone. V and J are TRBV25-1 and TRBJ2-3; D remains ambiguous. The CDR3 extends over 15 amino acids. Germline loops: CDR1 MGHDK, CDR2 SYGVNS. V was cut by 1 base and J by 1 base, with 9 bases left in between. This chain's CDR3 is CASSESLPGTDTQYF. CDR3 sequence (DNA): TGTGCCAGCAGTGAATCCCTCCCGGGCACAGATACGCAGTATTTT.

This chain connects TRBV3-1 (or the pseudogene TRBV3-2) to TRBJ1-2; D is unresolved. Deletions cut 6 bases from V and 6 bases from J, with 20 bases between. Germline assignment: CDR1 LGHDT and CDR2 YNNKEL (reference sequence). This CDR3 is built from 15 residues. In DNA form, the CDR3 reads TGTGCCAGCAGTTCTGGCGGGGTGCCGGTGAATGGCTACACCTTC. Protein product: CASSSGGVPVNGYTF.

A note on this clone: One end of the junction does not line up with germline, which may come from a read error. V is TRBV29-1 and J is TRBJ1-5, with D possibly TRBD1 on 6 matching bases. The length of the CDR3 is 13 residues. Looked up from germline, CDR1 is SQVTM and CDR2 is ANQGSEA. The CDR3 region has the DNA TGCAGCGTGGAAGGGGGGGTTGGACAGCCCCAGCATTTT. It is translated as CSVEGGVGQPQHF.